A selection of T cell receptor beta chains follows, all from one sample in a study of CD8+CD57+ T cells in acquired aplastic anemia. TCRdb independently ran MiXCR on the reads; one entry per CDR3 protein. Of 200,000 or so distinct CDR3 sequences in the sample, roughly half were seen once. The specimen was sorted CD4+, CD8+, or CD8+CD57+ T cells (not recorded which) from PBMCs. Source of these receptors: a human donor with aplastic anemia. CDR3s include the opening cysteine and the closing phenylalanine or tryptophan. A D gene is named only where the DNA matches it firmly. Only part of the rows carry a size: once, few, many, or a class if the clone is expanded.

d_gene	len	abundance	v_gene	j_gene	CDR3aa	CDR3nt
NA	15	few	TRBV10-3	TRBJ1-5	CAISGQGRNNQPQHF	TGTGCCATCAGTGGGCAGGGACGAAACAATCAGCCCCAGCATTTT
TRBD1	16	few	TRBV7-9	TRBJ1-4	CASRTGTGGYSEKLFF	TGTGCCAGCAGGACCGGGACAGGGGGCTATAGTGAAAAACTGTTTTTT
TRBD2	14	many	TRBV2	TRBJ2-1	CASSLTSGINEQFF	TGTGCCAGCAGCCTGACTAGCGGGATTAATGAGCAGTTCTTC
NA	17	NA	TRBV12-5	TRBJ1-1	CASGSLRAYSVNTEAFF	TGTGCTAGTGGCTCTCTACGGGCTTACTCGGTGAACACTGAAGCTTTCTTT
TRBD1	12	NA	TRBV25-1	TRBJ2-1	CASGLGGTEQFF	TGTGCCAGTGGATTAGGGGGCACTGAGCAGTTCTTC
TRBD1	13	many	TRBV29-1	TRBJ2-7	CSVPRTGGYEQYF	TGCAGCGTTCCCAGGACAGGGGGCTACGAGCAGTACTTC
TRBD2	14	many	TRBV5-8	TRBJ2-2	CASSLIAGAGELFF	TGTGCCAGCAGCTTGATAGCGGGAGCCGGGGAGCTGTTTTTT
NA	14	many	TRBV19	TRBJ1-5	CASSIDLFSQPQHF	TGTGCCAGTAGTATAGATCTATTCTCTCAGCCCCAGCATTTT
TRBD2	16	NA	TRBV10-3	TRBJ2-1	CAISGSGGRANNEQLF	TGTGCCATCAGTGGGTCGGGGGGGAGAGCCAACAATGAGCAGTTATTC
TRBD1	14	NA	TRBV6-5	TRBJ2-7	CASSYDRVTYEQYF	TGTGCCAGCAGTTATGACAGGGTGACCTACGAGCAGTACTTC
NA	11	NA	TRBV19	TRBJ2-7	CASQWGYEQYF	TGTGCCAGCCAGTGGGGGTACGAGCAGTACTTC
TRBD1	18	many	TRBV25-1	TRBJ2-5	CASSEFTGTGGWGETQYF	TGTGCCAGCAGTGAATTCACCGGGACAGGGGGCTGGGGGGAGACCCAGTACTTC
NA	13	few	TRBV7-9	TRBJ2-5	CASSRSPQETQYF	TGTGCCAGCAGCCGGAGCCCACAGGAGACCCAGTACTTC
TRBD2	14	many	TRBV5-1	TRBJ2-5	CASSPGGILETQYF	TGCGCCAGCAGCCCGGGAGGGATCTTAGAGACCCAGTACTTC
TRBD2	16	many	TRBV5-4	TRBJ2-7	CASSLSRLAGNYEQYF	TGTGCCAGCAGCTTGTCAAGGCTAGCGGGAAACTACGAGCAGTACTTC
NA	13	NA	TRBV19	TRBJ1-1	CASRQNMNTEAFF	TGTGCCAGTAGACAGAACATGAACACTGAAGCTTTCTTT
TRBD2	15	NA	TRBV7-3	TRBJ2-1	CASSSYSGGHNEQFF	TGTGCCAGCAGCTCATATAGCGGGGGGCACAATGAGCAGTTCTTC
TRBD1	16	NA	TRBV15	TRBJ2-2	CATSRPRDRVTGELFF	TGTGCCACCAGCCGACCTCGGGACAGGGTTACCGGGGAGCTGTTTTTT
NA	16	many	TRBV9	TRBJ2-2	CASSVVEGGNTGELFF	TGTGCCAGCAGCGTAGTCGAGGGGGGTAACACCGGGGAGCTGTTTTTT
NA	16	NA	TRBV11-1	TRBJ2-6	CASSLGLLTGANVLTF	TGTGCCAGCAGCTTAGGCCTACTGACTGGGGCCAACGTCCTGACTTTC
TRBD2	16	few	TRBV19	TRBJ2-7	CASSIGSGTEFHEQYF	TGTGCCAGTAGTATTGGAAGCGGGACTGAATTCCACGAGCAGTACTTC
NA	13	few	TRBV7-2	TRBJ1-5	CASSPRESQPQHF	TGTGCCAGCAGCCCCCGGGAGTCTCAGCCCCAGCATTTT